This TCR beta chain was profiled in a study of cytomegalovirus exposure and HLA in healthy donors. Study-wide results and caveats: Later on, an analysis found that several of the most significant clusters appeared to be linked to common viral pathogens, which included parvovirus B19.

Vbeta (60) and Jbeta (13) primers were used in the PCR. Method: immunoSEQ multiplex PCR; TCRdb's copy keeps in-frame clones and lacks some. The profile covers about 130,000 clones, with over 75% appearing a single time and around 1.7% taken by the ten largest. Regarding this clone: Its target is unknown.

These donors counted as nominally healthy when sampled, but unrecorded immune exposures were likely. CDR3 length: 13 residues. The germline V gene has CDR1 KGHSH and CDR2 LQKENI. V was shortened by 3 bases and J by 6 bases, with 12 bases between the two germline ends. The TCR comes from a boy between 10 and 17 years old in good health and CMV-seronegative. The specimen sequenced was PBMCs. The rearrangement joins TRBV18 to TRBJ2-7; maybe TRBD2 (6 bases). In DNA form, the CDR3 reads TGTGCCAGCTCACCTCGGGGGTTGGGCGAGCAGTACTTC. As protein: CASSPRGLGEQYF.